The source of this T cell receptor beta chain is a study of blood T cell repertoires in COVID-19. Study-level background: COVID-19 samples from acute and convalescent phases originated in the United States, Italy and Spain. T cells, B-cell-depleted T cells, or PBMCs provided the cDNA or gDNA that served as material.

Ages ranged from roughly 18 to 100 years, with residence in around 24 US areas. Two negative PCRs, clearance, or symptom resolution had been documented for recovered Cohort 3 donors. Repertoires were generated with immunoSEQ multiplex PCR, while TCRdb's copy carries only in-frame clones and drops some. The repertoire includes 250,000 to 300,000 clones, 75% to 95% of them detected once, and more than 0.95% sits in the top ten. There are 16 residues in the CDR3. CDR1 and CDR2 (germline): LGHNA, YSLEER. V was shortened by 0 bases and J by 0 bases, with 8 bases between the two germline ends. The J gene is TRBJ2-2, the V gene TRBV4-3, with unresolved D. The clonotype originates from a woman in her 30s who had recovered from COVID-19. The sequenced sample was PBMCs or T cells enriched from blood (not recorded which). The CDR3 DNA is TGCGCCAGCAGCCAAGATTTTTCAGCGAACACCGGGGAGCTGTTTTTT. Encoded protein: CASSQDFSANTGELFF.